The rows below give T cell receptor beta chains drawn from one sample of a study of blood T cells in healthy people across ages. From the 5' RACE reads, TCRdb called clonotypes with MiXCR, one entry per CDR3 protein. This table has over a million distinct CDR3 sequences, 35% to 55% appearing once. What was sequenced was blood. The source is an older woman in good health. CDR3s include the opening cysteine and the closing phenylalanine or tryptophan. A D gene is named only where the DNA matches it firmly. Some rows mark clone size as missing; the rest say once, few, many or name a class of expanded clone.

V gene	J gene	clone size	D gene	CDR3 DNA	CDR3 protein
TRBV6-1	TRBJ2-7	few	TRBD2	TGTGCCAGCAGTCAGCGGTCGACTAGCGGGAGGGCCTACGAGCAGTACTTC	CASSQRSTSGRAYEQYF
TRBV20-1	TRBJ2-7	.	TRBD2	TGCAGTGCTGCCGGGACTAGCGGGCCCTCCTACGAGCAGTACTTC	CSAAGTSGPSYEQYF
TRBV30	TRBJ1-2	.	.	TGTGCCTGGAGTCCTCCAGGGTTCGGCTACACCTTC	CAWSPPGFGYTF
TRBV10-3	TRBJ2-7	few	TRBD2	TGTGCCATCAGTGAGTCCGGGACTAGCGGGATCTACGAGCAGTACTTC	CAISESGTSGIYEQYF
TRBV12-3/TRBV12-4	TRBJ2-7	many	.	TGTGCCAGCAGTTTAGGGACACCGGGGGAGCAGTACTTC	CASSLGTPGEQYF
TRBV23-1	TRBJ2-7	.	.	TGCGCCAGCTACCCCTCAGGGGCTTACGAGCAGTACTTC	CASYPSGAYEQYF
TRBV20-1	TRBJ2-7	.	TRBD2	TGCAGTGCTAGAGATCTCCAGGCGGGAGGGTACGAGCAGTACTTC	CSARDLQAGGYEQYF
TRBV6-5	TRBJ2-7	few	TRBD1	TGTGCCAGCAGTTACGAGGGGGCCGGGTACGAGCAGTACTTC	CASSYEGAGYEQYF
TRBV9	TRBJ2-1	.	TRBD2	TGTGCCAGCAGCGTAGAGGGACTAGCGGTTGGAATGCAGTTCTTC	CASSVEGLAVGMQFF
TRBV20-1	TRBJ2-1	many	TRBD2	TGCAGTGCGGGCGGGGGGCGCAATGAGCAGTTCTTC	CSAGGGRNEQFF
TRBV18	TRBJ1-5	few	TRBD1	TGTGCCAGCTCAAAGGACAGGGGGCATCAGCCCCAGCATTTT	CASSKDRGHQPQHF
TRBV10-2	TRBJ2-7	.	TRBD2	TGCGCCAGCAGGGCGGTAAGCGGGAGGGCCTACGAGCAGTACTTC	CASRAVSGRAYEQYF
TRBV5-6	TRBJ1-5	few	.	TGTGCCAGCAGCCGCGGGCCCGCTTACAATCAGCCCCAGCATTTT	CASSRGPAYNQPQHF
TRBV25-1	TRBJ1-1	.	TRBD1	TGTGCCAGCCGGGACAGGGGAATGAACACTGAAGCTTTCTTT	CASRDRGMNTEAFF
TRBV11-2	TRBJ1-2	few	TRBD1	TGTGCCAGCAGCCCTCAGGGGGCCGGCTATGGCTACACCTTC	CASSPQGAGYGYTF
TRBV24-1	TRBJ2-1	few	TRBD2	TGTGCCACCAGTGATTCTAGCGGGAGCTCCTACAATGAGCAGTTCTTC	CATSDSSGSSYNEQFF
TRBV20-1	TRBJ2-1	.	.	TGCAGTGCTAGGAATTATTTTCAAGAGACCCAGTTCTTC	CSARNYFQETQFF
TRBV20-1	TRBJ2-7	few	TRBD2	TGCAGTGCCTGTAGACTAGCTCCTCCCTACGAGCAGTACTTC	CSACRLAPPYEQYF
TRBV29-1	TRBJ2-6	.	.	TGCAGCGTTGAGCCATCTGGGGCCAACGTCCTGACTTTC	CSVEPSGANVLTF
TRBV6-2/TRBV6-3	TRBJ2-3	.	.	TGTGCCAGCAGTTACAGGGCCATAACCTCGTATTTT	CASSYRAITSYF
TRBV20-1	TRBJ1-6	few	.	TGCAGTGCTAGAGATGAGGGGCGAAGTAATTCACCCCTCCACTTT	CSARDEGRSNSPLHF
TRBV28	TRBJ1-5	.	TRBD1	TGTGCCAGCATCATAAGCGCCGGGACAGGGGGCAATCAGCCCCAGCATTTT	CASIISAGTGGNQPQHF
TRBV29-1	TRBJ1-2	.	.	TGCAGCGTCCTCGGACGGGGTTGGGGCTACACCTTC	CSVLGRGWGYTF
TRBV6-1	TRBJ2-7	.	.	TGTGCCAGCAGTGAAAGGGGTTTCTCCTACGAGCAGTACTTC	CASSERGFSYEQYF
TRBV27	TRBJ2-5	few	TRBD1	TGTGCCAGCCTCGGGACAGGTGGAGAGACCCAGTACTTC	CASLGTGGETQYF
TRBV20-1	TRBJ2-7	.	TRBD1	TGCAGTGCAAACAGGGGCGCCTCCTACGAGCAGTACTTC	CSANRGASYEQYF
TRBV7-6	TRBJ1-1	.	.	TGTGCCAGCAAAAGGTTGGGTTTGAACACTGAAGCTTTCTTT	CASKRLGLNTEAFF
TRBV7-2	TRBJ2-4	once	.	TGTGCCAGCAGCTTACAGGTTGATAGCCACATTCAGTACTTC	CASSLQVDSHIQYF
TRBV11-2	TRBJ2-7	few	TRBD2	TGTGCCAGCAGCCTCCTGACTAGCGCTTACGAGCAGTACTTC	CASSLLTSAYEQYF
TRBV7-9	TRBJ2-1	few	.	TGTGCCGCCTTCGGGACCGCCGAACAATGGGAGCAGTTCTTC	CAAFGTAEQWEQFF
TRBV11-2	TRBJ2-2	.	TRBD2	TGTGCCAGCAGATGGGGAGGGAGTCAAACCGGGGAGCTGTTTTTT	CASRWGGSQTGELFF
TRBV25-1	TRBJ2-7	.	.	TGTGCCAGCAGTGAAGACTTCTACGAGCAGTACTTC	CASSEDFYEQYF
TRBV5-1	TRBJ2-1	.	TRBD1	TGCGCCACTTCGAGATGGACCGGGACAGGGGGCAATGAGCAGTTCTTC	CATSRWTGTGGNEQFF